The sequence of this T cell receptor (beta chain) was determined in a study of regulatory T cells in long-lasting Graves disease. This clonotype was detected a few times. The target antigen is unknown. A junction end diverges from the germline sequence, so it may reflect a read error. The germline V gene encodes CDR1 SGHKS and CDR2 YYEKEE (reference sequence). The CDR3 is 16 amino acids. Arm-PCR of CDR3 regions with iRepertoire HTBI primers generated TCR beta libraries. TCRdb passed the multiplex PCR reads through MiXCR, listing each CDR3 protein once. The sample holds 350,000 to 500,000 distinct CDR3 sequences, 11% to 15% seen once. Time point defined: newly diagnosed GD, antithyroid drugs for less than 3 months. The authors made the TCR library using RNA they extracted from PBMCs. Findings of the study overall: Persistent disease preferred TRBV28, TRBJ1-2 and TRBJ2-5.

This sample also belongs to another study, concerning T cells in Graves' hyperthyroidism and ophthalmopathy. That work states: Initially, a first-round RT-PCR of the TCR CDR3 employed the HTBI primer set.

V usage is TRBV5-5 and J usage is TRBJ2-5, with 10 bases lining up with TRBD2. The receptor comes from a woman between 45 and 65 years old with Graves disease. The material sequenced was peripheral blood mononuclear cells (PBMCs), taken at new diagnosis, from a patient treated with antithyroid drugs. The CDR3 region is CASSQSGLAVEETQYF. CDR3 nucleotide sequence: TGCGCCAGCAGCCAATCTGGACTAGCGGTGGAAGAGACCCAGTACTTC.